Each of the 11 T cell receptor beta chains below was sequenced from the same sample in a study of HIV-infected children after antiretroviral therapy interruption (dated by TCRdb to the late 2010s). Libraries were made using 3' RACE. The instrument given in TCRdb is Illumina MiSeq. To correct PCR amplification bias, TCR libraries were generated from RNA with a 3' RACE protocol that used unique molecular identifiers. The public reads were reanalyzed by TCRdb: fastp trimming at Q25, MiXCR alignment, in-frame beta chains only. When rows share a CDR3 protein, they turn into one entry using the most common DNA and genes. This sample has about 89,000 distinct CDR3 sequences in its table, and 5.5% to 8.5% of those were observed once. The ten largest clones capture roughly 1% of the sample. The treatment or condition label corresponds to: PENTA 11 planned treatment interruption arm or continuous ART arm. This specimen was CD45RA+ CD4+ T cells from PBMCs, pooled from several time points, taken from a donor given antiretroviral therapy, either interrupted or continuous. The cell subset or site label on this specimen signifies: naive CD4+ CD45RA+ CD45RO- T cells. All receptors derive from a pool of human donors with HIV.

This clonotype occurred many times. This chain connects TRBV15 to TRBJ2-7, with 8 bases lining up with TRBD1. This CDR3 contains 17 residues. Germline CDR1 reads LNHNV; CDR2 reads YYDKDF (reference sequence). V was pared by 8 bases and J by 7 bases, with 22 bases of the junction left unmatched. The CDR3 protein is CATRSRLDGTGREEQYF. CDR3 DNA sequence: TGTGCCACCCGCTCTAGATTAGATGGGACAGGACGGGAGGAGCAGTACTTC.

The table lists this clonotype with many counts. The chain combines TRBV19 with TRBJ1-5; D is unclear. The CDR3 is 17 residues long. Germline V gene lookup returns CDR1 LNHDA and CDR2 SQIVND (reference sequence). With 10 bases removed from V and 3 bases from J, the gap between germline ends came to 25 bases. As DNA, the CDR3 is TGTGCCACTAGAAAAGGGTTGGCAGGCCCCCTCAATCAGCCCCAGCATTTT. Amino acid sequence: CATRKGLAGPLNQPQHF.

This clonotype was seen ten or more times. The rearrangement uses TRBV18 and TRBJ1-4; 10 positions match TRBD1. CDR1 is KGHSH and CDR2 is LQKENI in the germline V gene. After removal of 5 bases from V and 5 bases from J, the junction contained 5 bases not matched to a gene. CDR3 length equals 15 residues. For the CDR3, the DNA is TGTGCCAGCTCAAACTTGGGACAGGGGAATGAAAAACTGTTTTTT. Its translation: CASSNLGQGNEKLFF.

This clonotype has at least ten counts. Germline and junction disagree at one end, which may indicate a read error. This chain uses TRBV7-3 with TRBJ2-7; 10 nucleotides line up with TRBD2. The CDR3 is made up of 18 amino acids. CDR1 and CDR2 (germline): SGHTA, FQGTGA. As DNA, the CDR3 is TGTGCCAGCAGCCTAACCGATGTTACCGGGACTAGCGTGCACGAGCAGTACTTC. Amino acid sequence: CASSLTDVTGTSVHEQYF.

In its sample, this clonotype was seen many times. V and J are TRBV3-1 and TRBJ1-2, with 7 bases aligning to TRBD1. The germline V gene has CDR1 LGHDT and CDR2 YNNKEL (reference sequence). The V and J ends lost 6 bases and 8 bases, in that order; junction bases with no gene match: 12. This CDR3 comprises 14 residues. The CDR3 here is CASSGLRQGDGYTF. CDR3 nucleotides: TGTGCCAGCAGTGGGTTACGACAGGGTGACGGCTACACCTTC.

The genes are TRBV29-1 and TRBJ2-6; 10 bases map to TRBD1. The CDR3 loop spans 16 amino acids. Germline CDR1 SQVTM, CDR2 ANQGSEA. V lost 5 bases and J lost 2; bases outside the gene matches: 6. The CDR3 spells CSVTPTGGAGANVLTF. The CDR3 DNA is TGCAGCGTTACCCCGACAGGGGGCGCTGGGGCCAACGTCCTGACTTTC.

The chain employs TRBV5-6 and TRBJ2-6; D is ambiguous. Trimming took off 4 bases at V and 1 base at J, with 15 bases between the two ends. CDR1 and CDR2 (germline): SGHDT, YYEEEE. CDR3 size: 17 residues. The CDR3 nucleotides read TGTGCCAGCAGCGTGGTATCGGATCATTCTGGGGCCAACGTCCTGACTTTC. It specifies CASSVVSDHSGANVLTF.

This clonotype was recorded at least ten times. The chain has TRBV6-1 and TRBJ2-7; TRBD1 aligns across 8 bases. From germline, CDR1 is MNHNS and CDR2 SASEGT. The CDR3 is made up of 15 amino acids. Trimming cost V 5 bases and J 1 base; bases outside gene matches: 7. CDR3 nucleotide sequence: TGTGCCAGCAGTTTACGAGGACAGGGATCCTACGAGCAGTACTTC. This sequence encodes CASSLRGQGSYEQYF.

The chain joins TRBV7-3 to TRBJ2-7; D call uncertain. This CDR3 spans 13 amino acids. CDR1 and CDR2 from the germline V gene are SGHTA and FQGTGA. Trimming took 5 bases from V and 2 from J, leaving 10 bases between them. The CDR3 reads CASSVAATYEQYF. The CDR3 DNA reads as TGTGCCAGCAGCGTTGCGGCAACCTACGAGCAGTACTTC.

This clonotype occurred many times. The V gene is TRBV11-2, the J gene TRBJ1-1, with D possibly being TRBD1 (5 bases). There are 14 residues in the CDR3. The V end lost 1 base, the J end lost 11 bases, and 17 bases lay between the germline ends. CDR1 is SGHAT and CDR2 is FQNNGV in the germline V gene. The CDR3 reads CASSLGGEGWRAFF. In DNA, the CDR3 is TGTGCCAGCAGCTTAGGAGGGGAGGGTTGGCGGGCTTTCTTT.

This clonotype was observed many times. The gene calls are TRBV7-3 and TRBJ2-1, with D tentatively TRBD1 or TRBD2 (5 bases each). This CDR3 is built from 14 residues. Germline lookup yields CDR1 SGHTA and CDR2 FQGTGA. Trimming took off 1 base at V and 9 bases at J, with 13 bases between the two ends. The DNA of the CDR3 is TGTGCCAGCAGCTTAATGGGGGTGGGCGCTGAGCAGTTCTTC. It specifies CASSLMGVGAEQFF.